This T cell receptor (beta chain) was obtained from a study of blood T cell repertoires in COVID-19. Background on the study: There were acute and convalescent COVID-19 samples, and they came from the United States, Italy and Spain. T cells, B-cell-depleted T cells, or PBMCs provided the cDNA or gDNA that served as material.

Methods used by the authors: Using reference gene primer amplification, nucleated cell counts were estimated. Sequenced by immunoSEQ multiplex PCR; TCRdb stores in-frame clones only, minus some. V and J calls and clone size are those listed in that table; D and trimming were worked out from the DNA. The sample lists some 250,000 clones, about 83% seen once, with approximately 2% in the top ten. What was sequenced was peripheral blood. The sequence was collected from a young man who had recovered from COVID-19.

The CDR3 region has the DNA TGTGCCATCACAGGGACGAACACCGGGGAGCTGTTTTTT. Its translation: CAITGTNTGELFF. The rearrangement links TRBV10-3 to TRBJ2-2, with TRBD1 as a possible D gene (5 bases). The germline CDR1 and CDR2 sequences are ENHRY and SYGVKD. The CDR3 extends over 13 amino acids. With 7 bases removed from V and 0 bases from J, the gap between germline ends came to 6 bases.